This TCR beta chain stems from a study of shared clonotypes between healthy human individuals. Overall study context: CD4 naive and CD4 memory each took three plates per donor, while CD8 naive took two and CD8 memory one.

To note about this clone: Its target is not known.

V was clipped by 2 bases and J by 0 bases, with 5 bases between them. CDR3 length: 14 amino acids. CDR1 and CDR2 from the germline V gene are SGHRS and YFSETQ. Broader study findings: Sharing across four donors was highest in naive CD4 (around 5%) and lowest in memory CD8 (roughly 0.4%). Among the subsets, naive ones generally showed larger estimated richness than memory ones.

It was about 190 ng DNA, 31,000 or so T cell genomes, that sorted-subset replicate PCRs used. Clones were read by immunoSEQ multiplex PCR, and TCRdb kept only the in-frame ones, dropping some. The sample consists of 2 million or so clones, roughly 94% of them appearing once. V and J are TRBV5-1 and TRBJ1-4, with D unresolved. This clonotype originated in a man aged 18-30 years in good health. The sample taken for sequencing was naive CD4+ T cells sorted from blood. The subset is: CD45RA+ positively selected. Here the CDR3 reads CASSLLPTNEKLFF. CDR3 nucleotide sequence: TGCGCCAGCAGCTTACTCCCAACTAATGAAAAACTGTTTTTT. The full variable domain, in which reference TRBV5-1 and TRBJ1-4 provide the parts outside the CDR3, is KAGVTQTPRYLIKTRGQQVTLSCSPISGHRSVSWYQQTPGQGLQFLFEYFSETQRNKGNFPGRFSGRQFSNSRSEMNVSTLELGDSALYLCASSLLPTNEKLFFGSGTQLSVL.